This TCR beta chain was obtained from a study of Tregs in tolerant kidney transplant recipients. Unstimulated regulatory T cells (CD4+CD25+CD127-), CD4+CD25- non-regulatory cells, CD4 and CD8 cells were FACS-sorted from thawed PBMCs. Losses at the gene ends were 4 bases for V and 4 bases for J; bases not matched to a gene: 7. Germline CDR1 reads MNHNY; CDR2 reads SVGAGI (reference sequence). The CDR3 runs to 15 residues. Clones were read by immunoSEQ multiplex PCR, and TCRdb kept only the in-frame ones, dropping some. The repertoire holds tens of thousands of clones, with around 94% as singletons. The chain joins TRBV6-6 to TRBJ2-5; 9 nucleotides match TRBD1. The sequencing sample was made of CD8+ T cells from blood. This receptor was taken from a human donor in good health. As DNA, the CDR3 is TGTGCCAGCAGTTGGATCACAGGGGGCGGAGAGACCCAGTACTTC. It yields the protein CASSWITGGGETQYF.